The text below deals with one T cell receptor beta chain. This record belongs to a study of cytomegalovirus exposure and HLA in healthy donors. Study-level background: An early data release held tens of millions of unique TCRs from HLA-typed donors.

PCR involved 60 Vbeta and 13 Jbeta primers. This table comes from immunoSEQ multiplex PCR, and its TCRdb copy is limited to in-frame clones, with some not included. Among 140,000 to 150,000 clones listed, approximately 80% were seen once. The sequence was collected from a woman between 18 and 29 years old in good health and CMV-seropositive. Sequenced: PBMCs.

DNA for the CDR3: TGTGCCAGCAGCGGCGGGGGGTACAATGAGCAGTTCTTC. Translated: CASSGGGYNEQFF. The chain couples TRBV2 to TRBJ2-1, with 8 positions matching TRBD2. Trimming cost V 6 bases and J 4 bases; bases outside gene matches: 2. Germline values: CDR1 SNHLY, CDR2 FYNNEI. CDR3 length: 13 residues.